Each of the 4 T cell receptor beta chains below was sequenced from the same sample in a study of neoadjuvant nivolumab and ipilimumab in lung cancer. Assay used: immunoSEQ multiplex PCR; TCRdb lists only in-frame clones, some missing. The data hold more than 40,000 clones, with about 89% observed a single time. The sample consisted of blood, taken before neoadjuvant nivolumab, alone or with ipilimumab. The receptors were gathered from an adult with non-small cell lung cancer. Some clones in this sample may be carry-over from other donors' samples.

CDR3 nucleotides: TGTGCCAGCAGGTCACAGGGAGGATGGGAAAAACTGTTTTTT. This encodes CASRSQGGWEKLFF. The rearrangement uses TRBV27 and TRBJ1-4; D possibly corresponds to TRBD1 (6 bases). The CDR3 runs to 14 residues. Trimming left V 6 bases short and J 8 bases short, with 16 bases between. CDR1 is MNHEY and CDR2 is SMNVEV in the germline V gene (reference sequence).

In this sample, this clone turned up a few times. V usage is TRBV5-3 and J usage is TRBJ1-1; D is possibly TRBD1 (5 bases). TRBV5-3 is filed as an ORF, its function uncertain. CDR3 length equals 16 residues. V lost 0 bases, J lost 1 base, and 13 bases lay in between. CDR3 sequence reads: CARSLAPGRRNTEAFF. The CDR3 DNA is TGTGCCAGAAGCTTGGCTCCGGGACGGAGGAACACTGAAGCTTTCTTT.

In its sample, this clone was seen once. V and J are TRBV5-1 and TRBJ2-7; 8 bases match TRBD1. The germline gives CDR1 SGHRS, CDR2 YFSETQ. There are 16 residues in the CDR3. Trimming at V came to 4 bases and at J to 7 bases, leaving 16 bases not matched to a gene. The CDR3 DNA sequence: TGCGCCAGCAGCCCCCGTGGCGGCAGGGGGCGAGATGAGCAGTACTTC. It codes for CASSPRGGRGRDEQYF.

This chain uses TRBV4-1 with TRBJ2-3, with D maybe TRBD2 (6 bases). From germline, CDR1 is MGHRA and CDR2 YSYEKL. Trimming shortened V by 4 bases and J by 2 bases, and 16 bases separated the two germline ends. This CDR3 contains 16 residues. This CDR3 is CASSLLLGGNTDTQYF. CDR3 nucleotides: TGCGCCAGCAGCCTACTTTTGGGAGGAAACACAGATACGCAGTATTTT.